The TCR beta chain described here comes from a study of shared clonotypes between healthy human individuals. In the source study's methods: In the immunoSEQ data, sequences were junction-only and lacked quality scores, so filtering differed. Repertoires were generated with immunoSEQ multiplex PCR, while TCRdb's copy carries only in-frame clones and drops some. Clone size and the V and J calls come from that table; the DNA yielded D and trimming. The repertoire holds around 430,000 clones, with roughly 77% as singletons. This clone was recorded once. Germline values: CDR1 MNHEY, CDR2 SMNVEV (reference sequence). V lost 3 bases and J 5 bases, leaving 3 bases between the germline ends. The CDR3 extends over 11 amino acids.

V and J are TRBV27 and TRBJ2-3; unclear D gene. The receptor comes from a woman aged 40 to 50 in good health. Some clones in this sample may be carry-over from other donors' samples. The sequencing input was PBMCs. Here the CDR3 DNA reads TGTGCCAGCAGTTTTAGAGATACGCAGTATTTT. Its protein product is CASSFRDTQYF.